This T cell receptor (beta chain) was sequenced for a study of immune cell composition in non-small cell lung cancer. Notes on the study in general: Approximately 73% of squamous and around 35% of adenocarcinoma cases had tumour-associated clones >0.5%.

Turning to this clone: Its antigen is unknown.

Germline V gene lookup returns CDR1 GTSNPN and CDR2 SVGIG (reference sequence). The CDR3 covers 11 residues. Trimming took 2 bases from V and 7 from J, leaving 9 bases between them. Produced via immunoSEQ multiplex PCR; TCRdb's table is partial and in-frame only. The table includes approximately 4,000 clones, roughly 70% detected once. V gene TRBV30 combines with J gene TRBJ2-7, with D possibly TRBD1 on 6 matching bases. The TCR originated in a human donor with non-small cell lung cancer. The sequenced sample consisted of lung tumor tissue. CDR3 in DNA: TGTGCCTGGAGTATCAGGGGAGAGCAGTACTTC. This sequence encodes CAWSIRGEQYF.